The 5 T cell receptor beta chains presented below share a single source sample, sequenced in a study of T cells in Graves' hyperthyroidism and ophthalmopathy. Using RNA transcripts as the source, TCR beta CDR3 regions were amplified. The HTBI primer set drove a first-round RT-PCR of the TCR CDR3. TCRdb recomputed calls from the multiplex PCR reads with MiXCR, one row per CDR3 protein. The sample records 250,000 to 350,000 distinct CDR3 sequences, more than 15% being singletons. Input material: blood. These receptors were obtained from a woman aged 55-70 years with Graves' ophthalmopathy.

This clonotype was seen ten or more times. The chain couples TRBV5-6 to TRBJ2-1, with 7 bases lining up with TRBD1. This CDR3 contains 14 residues. With 5 bases clipped from V and 3 bases from J, the junction kept 5 bases outside the gene matches. Per germline, CDR1 SGHDT and CDR2 YYEEEE. CDR3 nucleotides: TGTGCCAGCAGTTTGACAGGGCGCTACAATGAGCAGTTCTTC. It translates to CASSLTGRYNEQFF. Looking up the rest from reference TRBV5-6 and TRBJ2-1 gives the full variable domain: DAGVTQSPTHLIKTRGQQVTLRCSPKSGHDTVSWYQQALGQGPQFIFQYYEEEERQRGNFPDRFSGHQFPNYSSELNVNALLLGDSALYLCASSLTGRYNEQFFGPGTRLTVL.

This clonotype was picked up many times. This chain uses TRBV29-1 with TRBJ2-5, with TRBD1 matching 11 bases. This CDR3 region has 14 residues. Germline CDR1 and CDR2: SQVTM and ANQGSEA. The trim removed 5 bases at V and 5 bases at J, leaving 7 bases unmatched. The CDR3 region is CSVPGTGGSETQYF. The CDR3, as DNA: TGCAGCGTTCCCGGGACAGGGGGATCCGAGACCCAGTACTTC.

As regards this clonotype: Just one base apart from a much larger clone, this may be a read error. The gene calls are TRBV5-1 and TRBJ1-1, with D uncertain. The CDR3 sequence is 14 residues long. With 4 bases removed from V and 6 bases from J, the gap between germline ends came to 16 bases. Germline V gene lookup returns CDR1 SGHRS and CDR2 YFSETQ. The CDR3 here is CASSLGWQSSEAFF. DNA for the CDR3: TGCGCCAGCAGCCTCGGGTGGCAGTCGTCTGAAGCTTTCTTT.

The chain links TRBV10-3 to TRBJ2-1; D gene unclear. Germline lookup yields CDR1 ENHRY and CDR2 SYGVKD. Trimming pared 9 bases from V and 6 bases from J, leaving 15 bases between. CDR3 length equals 13 residues. The CDR3 sequence is CAIGQENFNEQFF. Written as DNA, the CDR3 is TGTGCCATAGGGCAGGAGAACTTCAATGAGCAGTTCTTC.

This clonotype was observed a handful of times. The chain has TRBV19 and TRBJ2-3; 9 bases agree with TRBD1. The V gene end was trimmed by 6 bases and the J gene end by 2 bases; junction bases not matched to a gene: 6. The CDR3 runs to 15 residues. Germline CDR1 and CDR2: LNHDA and SQIVND (reference sequence). The DNA of the CDR3 is TGTGCCAGTAGGTCTTGGGACAGGGCCACAGATACGCAGTATTTT. The encoded protein is CASRSWDRATDTQYF.